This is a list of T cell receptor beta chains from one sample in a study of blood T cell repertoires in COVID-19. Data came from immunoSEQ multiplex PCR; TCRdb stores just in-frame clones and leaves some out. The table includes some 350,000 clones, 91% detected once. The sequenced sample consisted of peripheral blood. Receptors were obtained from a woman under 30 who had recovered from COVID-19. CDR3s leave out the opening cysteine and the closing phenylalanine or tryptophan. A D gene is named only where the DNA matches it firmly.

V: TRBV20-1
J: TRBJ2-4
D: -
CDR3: SGQDKNIQY

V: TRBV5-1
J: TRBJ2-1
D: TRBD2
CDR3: ASSSGLAGGRNEQF

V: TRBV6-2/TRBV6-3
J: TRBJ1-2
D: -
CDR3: ASSYSRSEKNGYT

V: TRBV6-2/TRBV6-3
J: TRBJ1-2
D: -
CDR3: ASSYPGDGNYGYT

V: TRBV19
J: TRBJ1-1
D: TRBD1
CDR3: ASSHRGETEAF

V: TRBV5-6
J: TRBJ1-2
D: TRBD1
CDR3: ASSLVGQNYGYT

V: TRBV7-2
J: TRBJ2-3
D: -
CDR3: ASRQGGRGTGGRMQY

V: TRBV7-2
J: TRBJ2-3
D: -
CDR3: ASSLSGRGDTQY

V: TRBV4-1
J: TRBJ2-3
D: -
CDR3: ASSQDSPRDTQY

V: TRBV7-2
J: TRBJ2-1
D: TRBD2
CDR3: ASSPKRDAYNEQF